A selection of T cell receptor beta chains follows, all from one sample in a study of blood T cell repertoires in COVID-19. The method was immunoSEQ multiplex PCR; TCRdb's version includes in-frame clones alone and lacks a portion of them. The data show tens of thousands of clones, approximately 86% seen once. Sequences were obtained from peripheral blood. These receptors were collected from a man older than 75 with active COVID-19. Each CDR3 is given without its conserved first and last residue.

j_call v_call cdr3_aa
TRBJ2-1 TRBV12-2 ASRPPGGGQF
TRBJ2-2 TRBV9 ASTDRADTGELF
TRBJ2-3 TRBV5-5 ASSPAPPAGGPSTDTQY
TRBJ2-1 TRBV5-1 ASSPGGTSGSYSYNEQF
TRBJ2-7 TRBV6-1 ASSEPGQGKYEQY
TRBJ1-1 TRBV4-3 ASSQDTRSWDSQSEAF
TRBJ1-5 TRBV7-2 ASSSPDQPQH
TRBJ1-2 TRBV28 ASSSQTVSTPYGYT
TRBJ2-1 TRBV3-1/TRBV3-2 ASSQEVFSGRVNEQF
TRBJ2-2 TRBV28 ASSVDFSTGELF
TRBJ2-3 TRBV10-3 AISESRGRMTTDTQY
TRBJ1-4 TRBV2 ASSETTGGWGEKLF
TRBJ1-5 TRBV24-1 ATSDLKTGNQPQH
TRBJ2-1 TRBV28 ASNTGLSNNEQF
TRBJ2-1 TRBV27 ASSRTSGRSNEQF
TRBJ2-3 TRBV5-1 ASRAAGVRDTQY
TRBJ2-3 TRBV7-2 ASSRSDTQY
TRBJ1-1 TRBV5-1 ASSPDRLNTEAF
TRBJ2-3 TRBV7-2 ASSLMSGKGY
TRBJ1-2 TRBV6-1 ASSEVQYGYT
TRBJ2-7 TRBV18 ASSPRQDYEQY
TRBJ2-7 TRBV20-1 SASRAGGGYEQY
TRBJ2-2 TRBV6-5 ASRGQGNTGELF
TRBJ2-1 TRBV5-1 ASSLKIAGGLTVVGDKQF
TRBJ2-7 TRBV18 ASSPRTGMAEQY
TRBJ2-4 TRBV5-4 ASSRFQLAGGPGIQY
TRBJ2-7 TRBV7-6 ASSSTSYEQY
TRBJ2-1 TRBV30 AWRIAGGSRQF
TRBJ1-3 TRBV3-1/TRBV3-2 ASSQDQGYTIY
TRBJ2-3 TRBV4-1 ASSHHDPGLSVLKPDTQY
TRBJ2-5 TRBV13 ASSLAGAGAGQY
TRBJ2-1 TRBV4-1 ASSQARQGAYNEQF
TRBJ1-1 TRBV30 AWSVTGINTEAF
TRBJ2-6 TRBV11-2 ASSFRLLAGEPGANVLT
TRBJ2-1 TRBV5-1 ASSRSGPYNEQF
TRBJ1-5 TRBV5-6 ASSLKLGAGQPQH
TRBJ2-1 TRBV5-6 ASSLLGTYNEQF
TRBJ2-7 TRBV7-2 ASSLARGSAYEQY
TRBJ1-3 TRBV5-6 ASSSGTGGFHGNTIY
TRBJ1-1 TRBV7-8 ASSLARGNTEAF
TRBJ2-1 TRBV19 ASSIIGGERNEQF
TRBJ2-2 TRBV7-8 ASRQDRAGTGELF
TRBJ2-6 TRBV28 ASRARGANVLT
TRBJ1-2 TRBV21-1 ASSKERGGNYGYT
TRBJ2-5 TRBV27 ASSSLGSGQETQY